This entry features one T cell receptor (beta chain) sequence. The sample originates from a study of blood T cell repertoires in COVID-19. J was trimmed by 3 bases and V by 2 bases; bases with no gene match: 6. From germline, CDR1 is SGHKS and CDR2 YYEKEE (reference sequence). This CDR3 contains 17 residues. The method was immunoSEQ multiplex PCR; TCRdb's version includes in-frame clones alone and lacks a portion of them. Found here are about 88,000 clones, around nine tenths of them singletons; the top ten hold about 2.9%. The sample was peripheral blood. The receptor was isolated from a woman aged 80 or older with acute or convalescent COVID-19. J is TRBJ2-1 and V is TRBV5-5, with 12 bases matching TRBD2. CDR3 residues: CASSLYWTSGNYNEQFF. The CDR3 nucleotides are TGTGCCAGCAGCTTATACTGGACTAGCGGGAACTACAATGAGCAGTTCTTC.